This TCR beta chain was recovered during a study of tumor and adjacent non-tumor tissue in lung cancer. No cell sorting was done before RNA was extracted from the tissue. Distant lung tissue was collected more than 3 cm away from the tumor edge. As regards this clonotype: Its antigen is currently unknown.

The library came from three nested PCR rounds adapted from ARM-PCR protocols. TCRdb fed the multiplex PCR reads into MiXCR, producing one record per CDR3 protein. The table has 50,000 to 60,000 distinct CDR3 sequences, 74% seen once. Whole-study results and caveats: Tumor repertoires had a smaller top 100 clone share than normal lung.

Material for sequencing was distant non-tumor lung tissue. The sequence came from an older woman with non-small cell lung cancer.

In DNA form, the CDR3 reads TGTGCCAGCACTACCGGGACAGGACTTCACGCACCCCAGCATTTT. It encodes CASTTGTGLHAPQHF. The rearrangement joins TRBV28 to TRBJ1-5, with 8 bases that match TRBD1. The CDR3 contains 15 residues. Germline assignment: CDR1 MDHEN and CDR2 SYDVKM. The V and J ends lost 7 bases and 10 bases, in that order; junction bases with no gene match: 15.